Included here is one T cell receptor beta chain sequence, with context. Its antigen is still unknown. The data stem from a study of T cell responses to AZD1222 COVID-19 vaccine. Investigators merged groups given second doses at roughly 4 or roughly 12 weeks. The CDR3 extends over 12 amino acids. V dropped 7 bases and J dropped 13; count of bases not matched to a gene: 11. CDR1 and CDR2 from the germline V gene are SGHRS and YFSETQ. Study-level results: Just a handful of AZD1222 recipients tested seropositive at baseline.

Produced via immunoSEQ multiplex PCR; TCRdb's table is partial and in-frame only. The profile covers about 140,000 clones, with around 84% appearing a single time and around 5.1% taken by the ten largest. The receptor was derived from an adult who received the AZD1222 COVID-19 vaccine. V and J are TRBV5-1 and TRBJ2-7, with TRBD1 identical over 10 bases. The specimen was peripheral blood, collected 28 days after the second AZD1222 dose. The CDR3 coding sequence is TGCGCCAGCGGGACAGGGGACCAGTTCACCTACTTC. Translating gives CASGTGDQFTYF.